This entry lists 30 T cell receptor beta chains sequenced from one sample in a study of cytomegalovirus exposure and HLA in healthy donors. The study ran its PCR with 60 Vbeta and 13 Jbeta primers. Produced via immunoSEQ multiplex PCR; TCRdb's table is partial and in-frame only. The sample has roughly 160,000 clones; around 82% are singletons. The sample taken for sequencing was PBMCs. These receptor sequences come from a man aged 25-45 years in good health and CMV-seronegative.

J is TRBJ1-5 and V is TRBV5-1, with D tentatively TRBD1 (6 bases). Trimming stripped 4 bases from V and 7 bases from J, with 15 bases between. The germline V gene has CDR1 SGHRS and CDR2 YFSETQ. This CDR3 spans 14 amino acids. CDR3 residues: CASSPGKGEQPQHF. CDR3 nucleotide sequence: TGCGCCAGCAGCCCTGGGAAGGGGGAACAGCCCCAGCATTTT.

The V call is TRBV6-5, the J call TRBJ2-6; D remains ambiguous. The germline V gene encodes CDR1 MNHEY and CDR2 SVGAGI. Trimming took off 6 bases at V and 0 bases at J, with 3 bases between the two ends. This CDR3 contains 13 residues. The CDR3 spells CASSFSGANVLTF. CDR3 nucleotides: TGTGCCAGCAGCTTCTCTGGGGCCAACGTCCTGACTTTC.

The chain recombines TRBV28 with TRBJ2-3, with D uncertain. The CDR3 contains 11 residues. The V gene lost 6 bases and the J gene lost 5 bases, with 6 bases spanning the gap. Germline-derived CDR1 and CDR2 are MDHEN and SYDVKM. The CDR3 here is CASSRRDTQYF. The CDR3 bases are TGTGCCAGCAGCCGCAGAGATACGCAGTATTTT.

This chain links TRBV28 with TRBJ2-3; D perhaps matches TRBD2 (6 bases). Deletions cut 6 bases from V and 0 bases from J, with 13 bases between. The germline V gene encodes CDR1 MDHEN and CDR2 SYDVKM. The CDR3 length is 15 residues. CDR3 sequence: CASRYTGVSTDTQYF. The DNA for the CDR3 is TGTGCCAGCAGGTATACGGGGGTCAGCACAGATACGCAGTATTTT.

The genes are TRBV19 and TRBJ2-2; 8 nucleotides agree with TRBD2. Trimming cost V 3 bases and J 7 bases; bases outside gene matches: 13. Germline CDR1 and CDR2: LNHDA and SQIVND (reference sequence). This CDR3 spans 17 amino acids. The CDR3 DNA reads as TGTGCCAGTAGTATGTCTTCGGCGGGGGGCAGGAGCGGGGAGCTGTTTTTT. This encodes CASSMSSAGGRSGELFF. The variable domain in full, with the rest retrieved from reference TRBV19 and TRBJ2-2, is DGGITQSPKYLFRKEGQNVTLSCEQNLNHDAMYWYRQDPGQGLRLIYYSQIVNDFQKGDIAEGYSVSREKKESFPLTVTSAQKNPTAFYLCASSMSSAGGRSGELFFGEGSRLTVL.

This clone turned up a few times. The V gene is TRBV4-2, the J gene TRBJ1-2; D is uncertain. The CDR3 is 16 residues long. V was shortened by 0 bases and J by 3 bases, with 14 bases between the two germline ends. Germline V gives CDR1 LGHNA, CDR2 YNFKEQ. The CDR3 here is CASSQDFSGSDYGYTF. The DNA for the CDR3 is TGTGCCAGCAGCCAAGATTTTTCGGGGTCGGACTATGGCTACACCTTC.

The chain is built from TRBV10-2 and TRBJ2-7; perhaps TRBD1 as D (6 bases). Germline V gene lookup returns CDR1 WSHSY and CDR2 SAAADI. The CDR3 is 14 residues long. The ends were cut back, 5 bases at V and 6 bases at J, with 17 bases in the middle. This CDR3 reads CASSTKTGISEQYF. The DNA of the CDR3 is TGCGCCAGCAGTACTAAAACAGGGATCAGCGAGCAGTACTTC.

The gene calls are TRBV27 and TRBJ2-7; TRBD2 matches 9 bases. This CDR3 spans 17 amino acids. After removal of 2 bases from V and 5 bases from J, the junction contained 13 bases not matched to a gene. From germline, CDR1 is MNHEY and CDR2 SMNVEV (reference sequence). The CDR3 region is CASSLMGTAGGSHEQYF. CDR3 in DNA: TGTGCCAGCAGTTTAATGGGTACGGCGGGAGGGTCCCACGAGCAGTACTTC.

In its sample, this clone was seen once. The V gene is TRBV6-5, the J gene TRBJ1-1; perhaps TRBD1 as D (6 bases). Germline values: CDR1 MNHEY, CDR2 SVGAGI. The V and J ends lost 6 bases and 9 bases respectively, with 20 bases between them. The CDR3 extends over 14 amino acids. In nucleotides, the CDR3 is TGTGCCAGCAGCGACCACATCAGACAGGCTAAAGCTTTCTTT. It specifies CASSDHIRQAKAFF.

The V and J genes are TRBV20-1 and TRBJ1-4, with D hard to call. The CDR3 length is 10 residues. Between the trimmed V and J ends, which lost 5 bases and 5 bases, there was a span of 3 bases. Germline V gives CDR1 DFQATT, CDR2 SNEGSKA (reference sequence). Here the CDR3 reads CSAQNEKLFF. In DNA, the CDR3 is TGCAGTGCTCAGAATGAAAAACTGTTTTTT.

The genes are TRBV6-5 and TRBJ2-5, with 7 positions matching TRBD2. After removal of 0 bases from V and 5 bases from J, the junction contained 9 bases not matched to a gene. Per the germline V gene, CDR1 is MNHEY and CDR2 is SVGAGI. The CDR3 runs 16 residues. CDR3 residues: CASSYSGTNLLETQYF. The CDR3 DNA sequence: TGTGCCAGCAGTTACTCTGGGACTAATCTTCTGGAGACCCAGTACTTC.

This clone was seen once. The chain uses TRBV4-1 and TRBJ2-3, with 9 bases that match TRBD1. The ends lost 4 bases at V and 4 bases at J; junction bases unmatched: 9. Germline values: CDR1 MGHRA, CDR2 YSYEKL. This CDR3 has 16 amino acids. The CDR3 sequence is CASSRTGGASPDTQYF. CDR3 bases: TGCGCCAGCAGCCGAACAGGGGGCGCGAGTCCAGATACGCAGTATTTT.

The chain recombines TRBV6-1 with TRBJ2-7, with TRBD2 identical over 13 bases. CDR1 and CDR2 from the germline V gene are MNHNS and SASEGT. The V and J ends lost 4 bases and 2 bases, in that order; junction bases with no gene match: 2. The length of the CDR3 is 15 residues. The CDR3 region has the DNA TGTGCCAGCAGTGGGACTAGCGGGGGAACCTACGAGCAGTACTTC. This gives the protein CASSGTSGGTYEQYF.

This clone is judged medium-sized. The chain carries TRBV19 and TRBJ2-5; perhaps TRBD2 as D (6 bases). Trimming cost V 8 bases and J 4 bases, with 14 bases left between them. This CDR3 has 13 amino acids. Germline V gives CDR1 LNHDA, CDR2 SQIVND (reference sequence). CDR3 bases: TGTGCCAGTGGGATTCCGGGAGCAGAGACCCAGTACTTC. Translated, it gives CASGIPGAETQYF.

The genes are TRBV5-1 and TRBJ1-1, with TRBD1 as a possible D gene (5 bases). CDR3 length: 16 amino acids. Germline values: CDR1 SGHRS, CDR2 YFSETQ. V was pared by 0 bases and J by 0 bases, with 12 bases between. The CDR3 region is CASSLGGRGMNTEAFF. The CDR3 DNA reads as TGCGCCAGCAGCTTGGGTGGGAGGGGAATGAACACTGAAGCTTTCTTT.

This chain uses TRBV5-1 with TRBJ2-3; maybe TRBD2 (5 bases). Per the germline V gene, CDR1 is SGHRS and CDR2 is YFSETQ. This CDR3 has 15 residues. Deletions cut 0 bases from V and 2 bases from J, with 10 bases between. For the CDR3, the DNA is TGCGCCAGCAGCTTGGATGACTACCTCACAGATACGCAGTATTTT. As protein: CASSLDDYLTDTQYF.

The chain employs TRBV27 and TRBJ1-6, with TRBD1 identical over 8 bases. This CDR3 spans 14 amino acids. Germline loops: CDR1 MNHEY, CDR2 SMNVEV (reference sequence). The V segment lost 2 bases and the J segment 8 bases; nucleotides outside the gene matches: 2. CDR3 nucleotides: TGTGCCAGCAGTTTAGACAGGGGATATTCACCCCTCCACTTT. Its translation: CASSLDRGYSPLHF.

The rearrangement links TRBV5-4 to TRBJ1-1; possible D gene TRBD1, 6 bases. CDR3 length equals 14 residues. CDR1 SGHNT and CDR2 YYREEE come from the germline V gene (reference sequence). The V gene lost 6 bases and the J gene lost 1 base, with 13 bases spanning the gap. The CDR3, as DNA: TGTGCCAGCACCACTGGGGGGGCGAACACTGAAGCTTTCTTT. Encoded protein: CASTTGGANTEAFF.

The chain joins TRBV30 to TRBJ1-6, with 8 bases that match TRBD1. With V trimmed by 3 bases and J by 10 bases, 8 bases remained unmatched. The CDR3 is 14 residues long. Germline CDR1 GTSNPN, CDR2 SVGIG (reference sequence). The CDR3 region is CAWRGPGQESPLHF. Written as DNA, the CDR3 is TGTGCCTGGAGGGGACCGGGACAGGAGTCACCCCTCCACTTT.

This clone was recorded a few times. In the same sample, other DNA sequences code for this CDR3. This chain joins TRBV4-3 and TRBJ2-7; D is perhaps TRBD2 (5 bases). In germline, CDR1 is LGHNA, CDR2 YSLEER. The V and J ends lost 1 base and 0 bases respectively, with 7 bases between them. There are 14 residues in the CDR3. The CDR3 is CASSQGRGSYEQYF. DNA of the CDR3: TGCGCCAGCAGCCAAGGACGGGGCTCCTACGAGCAGTACTTC.

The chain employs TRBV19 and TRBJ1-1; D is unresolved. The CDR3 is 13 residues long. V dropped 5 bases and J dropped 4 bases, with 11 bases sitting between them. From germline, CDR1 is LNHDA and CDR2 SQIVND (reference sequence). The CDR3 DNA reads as TGTGCCAGTAGTGGGCGTTTGCTCACTGAAGCTTTCTTT. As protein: CASSGRLLTEAFF.

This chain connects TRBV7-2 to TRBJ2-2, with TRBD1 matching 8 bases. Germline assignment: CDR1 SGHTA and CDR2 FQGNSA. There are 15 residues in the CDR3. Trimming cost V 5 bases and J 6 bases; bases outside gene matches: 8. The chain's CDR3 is CASSPGGVSSGELFF. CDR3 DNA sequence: TGTGCCAGCAGCCCAGGGGGCGTATCTTCCGGGGAGCTGTTTTTT.

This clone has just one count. CDR3 sequence: CASSLRTGDPNEQFF. The CDR3 DNA sequence: TGCGCCAGCAGCCTCCGGACAGGGGACCCCAATGAGCAGTTCTTC. This chain joins TRBV5-1 and TRBJ2-1; 9 bases are a match to TRBD1. Germline trimming cut 4 bases from V and 6 bases from J; bases unmatched to any gene: 8. This CDR3 contains 15 residues. Germline V gene sequence: CDR1 SGHRS, CDR2 YFSETQ. Drawing the rest from reference TRBV5-1 and TRBJ2-1, the complete variable domain is KAGVTQTPRYLIKTRGQQVTLSCSPISGHRSVSWYQQTPGQGLQFLFEYFSETQRNKGNFPGRFSGRQFSNSRSEMNVSTLELGDSALYLCASSLRTGDPNEQFFGPGTRLTVL.

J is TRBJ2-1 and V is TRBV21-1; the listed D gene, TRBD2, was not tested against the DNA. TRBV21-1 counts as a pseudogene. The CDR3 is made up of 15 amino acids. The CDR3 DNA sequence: TGTGCCAGCAGCAAAGCAGGCCTAGCGGACAATGAGCAGTTCTTC. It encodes CASSKAGLADNEQFF.

CDR3 coding DNA: TGTGCCAGCAGCTCGGGATGGACTAGCGGGGACTACAATGAGCAGTTCTTC. Residues: CASSSGWTSGDYNEQFF. J is TRBJ2-1 and V is TRBV11-2; 12 positions match TRBD2. The CDR3 consists of 17 residues. Germline trimming cut 4 bases from V and 3 bases from J; bases unmatched to any gene: 7. Per the germline V gene, CDR1 is SGHAT and CDR2 is FQNNGV. The whole variable domain, filled in from reference TRBV11-2 and TRBJ2-1, reads EAGVAQSPRYKIIEKRQSVAFWCNPISGHATLYWYQQILGQGPKLLIQFQNNGVVDDSQLPKDRFSAERLKGVDSTLKIQPAKLEDSAVYLCASSSGWTSGDYNEQFFGPGTRLTVL.

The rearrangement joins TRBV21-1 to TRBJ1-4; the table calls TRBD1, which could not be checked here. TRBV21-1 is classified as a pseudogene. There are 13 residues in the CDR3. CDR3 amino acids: CANRGKGQEKLFF. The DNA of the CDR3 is TGTGCCAACCGCGGTAAGGGGCAAGAAAAACTGTTTTTT.

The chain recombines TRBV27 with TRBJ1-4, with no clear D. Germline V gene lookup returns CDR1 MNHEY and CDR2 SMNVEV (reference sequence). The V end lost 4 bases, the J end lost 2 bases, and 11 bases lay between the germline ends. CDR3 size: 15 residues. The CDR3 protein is CASSSVALTNEKLFF. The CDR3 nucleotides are TGTGCCAGCAGTTCCGTAGCCCTGACTAATGAAAAACTGTTTTTT.

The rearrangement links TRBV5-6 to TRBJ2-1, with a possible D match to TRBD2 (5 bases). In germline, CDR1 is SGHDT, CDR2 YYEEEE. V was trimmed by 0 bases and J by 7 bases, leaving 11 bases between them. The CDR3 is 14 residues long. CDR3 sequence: CASSLVGMGNEQFF. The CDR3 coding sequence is TGTGCCAGCAGCTTGGTCGGGATGGGAAATGAGCAGTTCTTC.

The CDR3 loop reads CASSIRAGTGSEQFF. CDR3 DNA sequence: TGTGCCAGTAGTATAAGGGCGGGGACAGGTAGTGAGCAGTTCTTC. This chain joins TRBV19 and TRBJ2-1, with 8 nucleotides matching TRBD1. This CDR3 is built from 15 residues. J lost 9 bases, V lost 2 bases, and 9 bases had no gene match. Germline CDR1 reads LNHDA; CDR2 reads SQIVND (reference sequence). Drawing the rest from reference TRBV19 and TRBJ2-1, the complete variable domain is DGGITQSPKYLFRKEGQNVTLSCEQNLNHDAMYWYRQDPGQGLRLIYYSQIVNDFQKGDIAEGYSVSREKKESFPLTVTSAQKNPTAFYLCASSIRAGTGSEQFFGPGTRLTVL.

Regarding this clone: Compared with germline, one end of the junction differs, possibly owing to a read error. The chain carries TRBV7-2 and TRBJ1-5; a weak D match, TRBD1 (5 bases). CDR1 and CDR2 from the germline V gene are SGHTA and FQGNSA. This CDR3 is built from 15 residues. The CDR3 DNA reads TGTGCCAGCAGCTTAGTTGCAGGGTCCCACCAACCACCGAATTTT. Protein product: CASSLVAGSHQPPNF.